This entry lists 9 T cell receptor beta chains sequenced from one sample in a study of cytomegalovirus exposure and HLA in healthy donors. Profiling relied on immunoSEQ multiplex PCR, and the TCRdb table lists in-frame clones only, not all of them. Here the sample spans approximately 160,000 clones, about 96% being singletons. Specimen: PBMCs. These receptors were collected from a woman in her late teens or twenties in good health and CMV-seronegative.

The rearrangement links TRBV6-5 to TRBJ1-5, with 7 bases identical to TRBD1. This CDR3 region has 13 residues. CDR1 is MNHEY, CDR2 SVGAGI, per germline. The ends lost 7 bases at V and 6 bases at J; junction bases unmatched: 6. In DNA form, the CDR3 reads TGTGCCAGCACAAGGGGGCCGGCTCAGCCCCAGCATTTT. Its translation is CASTRGPAQPQHF.

CDR3 loop: CASLPSGMNTEAFF. The CDR3 coding sequence is TGTGCCTCCCTCCCCTCGGGAATGAACACTGAAGCTTTCTTT. The rearrangement uses TRBV6-5 and TRBJ1-1; unclear D gene. Germline V lookup: CDR1 MNHEY, CDR2 SVGAGI. V lost 11 bases and J lost 0, with 16 bases in between. The length of the CDR3 is 14 residues.

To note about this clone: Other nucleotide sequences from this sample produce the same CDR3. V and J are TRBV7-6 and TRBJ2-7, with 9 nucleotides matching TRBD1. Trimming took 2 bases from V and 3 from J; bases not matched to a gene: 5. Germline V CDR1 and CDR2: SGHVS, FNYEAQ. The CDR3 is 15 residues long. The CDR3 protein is CASSLRGTGNYEQYF. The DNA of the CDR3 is TGTGCCAGCAGCTTACGAGGGACAGGGAACTACGAGCAGTACTTC.

The CDR3 sequence is CASSQDRHPRTSGGGEQFF. The CDR3 nucleotides read TGCGCCAGCAGCCAAGATCGTCACCCGAGGACTAGCGGGGGGGGCGAGCAGTTCTTC. The rearrangement uses TRBV4-3 and TRBJ2-1; TRBD2 matches 15 bases. The CDR3 consists of 19 residues. Germline CDR1 reads LGHNA; CDR2 reads YSLEER. The junction had 13 bases not matched to a gene; V was cut back by 0 bases and J by 10 bases.

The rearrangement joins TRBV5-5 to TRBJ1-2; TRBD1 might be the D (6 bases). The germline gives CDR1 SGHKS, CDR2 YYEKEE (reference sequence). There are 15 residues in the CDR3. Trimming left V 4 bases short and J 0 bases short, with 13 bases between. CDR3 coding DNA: TGTGCCAGCAGCCCCACAGGGTTCGCTAACTATGGCTACACCTTC. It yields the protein CASSPTGFANYGYTF.

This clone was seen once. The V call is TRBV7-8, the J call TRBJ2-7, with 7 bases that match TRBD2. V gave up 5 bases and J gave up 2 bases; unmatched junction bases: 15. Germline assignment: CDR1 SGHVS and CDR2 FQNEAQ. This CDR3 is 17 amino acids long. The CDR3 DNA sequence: TGTGCCAGCAGCCCCAACCGTCGGACTAGTGCTCCCTACGAGCAGTACTTC. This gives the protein CASSPNRRTSAPYEQYF.

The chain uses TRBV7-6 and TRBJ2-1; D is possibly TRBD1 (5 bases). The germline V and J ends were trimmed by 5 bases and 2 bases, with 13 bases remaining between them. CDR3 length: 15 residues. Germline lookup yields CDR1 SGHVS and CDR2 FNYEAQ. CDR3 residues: CASSGLGVAYNEQFF. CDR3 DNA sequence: TGTGCCAGCAGCGGGCTAGGGGTGGCCTACAATGAGCAGTTCTTC.

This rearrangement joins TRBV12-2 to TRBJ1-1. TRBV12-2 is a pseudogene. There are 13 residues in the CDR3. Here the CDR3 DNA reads TGTGCAAGTCGCTTTTTTTGGGGGGGCGAAGCTTTCTTT. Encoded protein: CASRFFWGGEAFF.

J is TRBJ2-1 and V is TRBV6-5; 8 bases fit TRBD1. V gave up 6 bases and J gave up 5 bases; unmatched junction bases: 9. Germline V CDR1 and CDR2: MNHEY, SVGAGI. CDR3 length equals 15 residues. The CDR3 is CASRGTGSGHNEQFF. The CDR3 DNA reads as TGTGCCAGCAGGGGGACAGGCTCGGGGCACAATGAGCAGTTCTTC.